This T cell receptor (beta chain) came from a study of T-cell memory formation after mild COVID-19. The sample holds many counts of this clonotype. The target antigen is unknown. Study-wide findings and caveats: Memory from before infection featured some responding clones, which suggests cross-reactive memory joined.

Barcoded TCR alpha and TCR beta cDNA libraries with UMIs came from 5'RACE using constant-segment primers. Via MiXCR, TCRdb re-called the 5' RACE reads, giving one row per CDR3 protein. The sample holds fewer than 400,000 distinct CDR3 sequences, approximately 12% seen once. Trimming removed 1 base from V and 5 bases from J; junction bases left unmatched: 4. CDR3 length: 15 residues. This TCR derives from a man between 18 and 35 years old who had mild COVID-19 (a few samples of this study predate the infection). Cell type and time point are not known. This chain uses TRBV12-3 or TRBV12-4 with TRBJ2-5, with 10 bases matching TRBD2. The sequencing input was PBMCs or a T cell subset sorted from them (not recorded which). This chain's CDR3 is CASSLVLAGVETQYF. CDR3 nucleotide sequence: TGTGCCAGCAGTTTAGTCCTAGCGGGGGTTGAGACCCAGTACTTC.